These 7 T cell receptor beta chains share one sample of origin, sequenced in a study of blood T cell repertoires in COVID-19. Libraries were prepared by immunoSEQ multiplex PCR; TCRdb keeps only in-frame clonotypes and omits some of them. The sample includes some 300,000 clones, over 85% of them seen just once. The sequencing input was PBMCs or T cells enriched from blood (not recorded which). The receptor set was obtained from a woman aged 25 to 39 who had recovered from COVID-19.

This clone has only one observation. The V call is TRBV6-6, the J call TRBJ1-1; 8 bases fit TRBD1. Germline V gene lookup returns CDR1 MNHNY and CDR2 SVGAGI (reference sequence). The V and J ends lost 5 bases and 8 bases, in that order; junction bases with no gene match: 7. The CDR3 has 13 residues. The DNA for the CDR3 is TGTGCCAGCAGTGCTGACAGGGGCGGGGAAGCTTTCTTT. Its translation is CASSADRGGEAFF.

The chain combines TRBV9 with TRBJ2-1; 7 bases line up with TRBD2. This CDR3 is built from 16 residues. CDR1 is SGDLS, CDR2 YYNGEE, per germline. Trimming cost V 0 bases and J 2 bases; bases outside gene matches: 5. CDR3 sequence (DNA): TGTGCCAGCAGCGTAGTGGAGGGAGGGCCCTACAATGAGCAGTTCTTC. It encodes CASSVVEGGPYNEQFF. The full variable domain, with the rest looked up from reference TRBV9 and TRBJ2-1, is DSGVTQTPKHLITATGQRVTLRCSPRSGDLSVYWYQQSLDQGLQFLIQYYNGEERAKGNILERFSAQQFPDLHSELNLSSLELGDSALYFCASSVVEGGPYNEQFFGPGTRLTVL.

The chain recombines TRBV6-5 with TRBJ2-7, with TRBD1 identical over 8 bases. Per germline, CDR1 MNHEY and CDR2 SVGAGI. The junction had 8 bases not matched to a gene; V was cut back by 6 bases and J by 7 bases. CDR3 length equals 13 residues. The CDR3 protein is CASRLTGVREQYF. The CDR3 nucleotides read TGTGCCAGCAGACTGACAGGGGTGAGGGAGCAGTACTTC.

This rearrangement joins TRBV5-4 to TRBJ1-3, with 7 bases fitting TRBD1. The germline V gene encodes CDR1 SGHNT and CDR2 YYREEE (reference sequence). This CDR3 contains 14 residues. Unmatched junction bases numbered 3, after V lost 4 bases and J lost 2 bases. The CDR3 DNA reads TGTGCCAGCAGCCCTACAGGGGCTGGAAACACCATATATTTT. It encodes CASSPTGAGNTIYF.

This clone has just one count. The chain is built from TRBV5-1 and TRBJ1-6; D unclear. V lost 0 bases and J 5 bases, leaving 9 bases between the germline ends. The CDR3 runs to 15 residues. Germline V gene sequence: CDR1 SGHRS, CDR2 YFSETQ. CDR3 bases: TGCGCCAGCAGCTTGGTCCCGGGAGATAATTCACCCCTCCACTTT. Translating gives CASSLVPGDNSPLHF.

CDR3 sequence: CASNFRHSYEQYF. The CDR3 DNA reads as TGTGCCAGCAATTTCCGACATTCCTACGAGCAGTACTTC. The chain recombines TRBV3-1 (or the pseudogene TRBV3-2) with TRBJ2-7; D is ambiguous. This CDR3 region has 13 residues. The V end lost 7 bases, the J end lost 1 base, and 11 bases lay between the germline ends. CDR1 is LGHDT and CDR2 is YNNKEL in the germline V gene (reference sequence).

The rearrangement links TRBV19 to TRBJ2-3; D gene ambiguous. CDR1 and CDR2 from the germline V gene are LNHDA and SQIVND (reference sequence). The length of the CDR3 is 14 residues. Trimming shortened V by 3 bases and J by 1 base, and 8 bases separated the two germline ends. The CDR3: CASSILRGTDTQYF. CDR3 DNA: TGTGCCAGTAGTATCTTACGGGGCACAGATACGCAGTATTTT.